Below, 17 T cell receptor beta chains from the same sample are listed, as sequenced in a study of blood T cell repertoires in COVID-19. Some clones are missing from TCRdb's copy, which holds only in-frame ones; the method was immunoSEQ multiplex PCR. The sample shows over 250,000 clones, about four fifths of them seen only once. Input material: peripheral blood. Receptors were obtained from a human donor with COVID-19, enrolled during active disease. The donor label of this sample is uncertain.

The genes are TRBV2 and TRBJ2-7; 9 bases align to TRBD1. V was pared by 6 bases and J by 7 bases, with 10 bases of the junction left unmatched. Germline V gene data show CDR1 as SNHLY and CDR2 as FYNNEI. This CDR3 is built from 14 residues. CDR3: CASRGQGGPKEQYF. CDR3 nucleotide sequence: TGTGCCAGCAGGGGACAGGGTGGGCCTAAGGAGCAGTACTTC.

The rearrangement uses TRBV21-1 and TRBJ2-1; the D segment call TRBD1 is taken from the table without a DNA check. TRBV21-1 is described as a pseudogene. CDR3 length: 19 residues. CDR3 bases: TGTGCCAGCAGCAAAGAGTGGGGCCTACAGATCCGCTCCTACAATGAGCAGTTCTTC. Protein sequence: CASSKEWGLQIRSYNEQFF.

The V call is TRBV12-3 or TRBV12-4, the J call TRBJ1-5, with D hard to call. Deletions cut 4 bases from V and 7 bases from J, with 11 bases between. This CDR3 contains 13 residues. DNA of the CDR3: TGTGCCAGCAGTTCGGGGTCCCGACAGCCCCAGCATTTT. Protein: CASSSGSRQPQHF.

This rearrangement joins TRBV19 to TRBJ1-5; 7 bases fit TRBD1. V was clipped by 6 bases and J by 2 bases; unmatched bases: 7. Per the germline V gene, CDR1 is LNHDA and CDR2 is SQIVND (reference sequence). This CDR3 is built from 15 residues. The CDR3 DNA reads as TGTGCCAGTAGGGCCGACAGGGTTGGCAATCAGCCCCAGCATTTT. Residues: CASRADRVGNQPQHF.

V and J are TRBV30 and TRBJ1-3; no definite D call. The CDR3 contains 16 residues. Germline values: CDR1 GTSNPN, CDR2 SVGIG (reference sequence). The V end lost 0 bases, the J end lost 1 base, and 13 bases lay between the germline ends. CDR3 amino acids: CAWSVLAIGSGNTIYF. Written as DNA, the CDR3 is TGTGCCTGGAGTGTATTAGCCATCGGGTCTGGAAACACCATATATTTT.

The V call is TRBV11-2, the J call TRBJ2-1, with 11 positions matching TRBD1. The CDR3 consists of 14 residues. V dropped 3 bases and J dropped 9; count of bases not matched to a gene: 4. CDR1 and CDR2 (germline): SGHAT, FQNNGV. The chain's CDR3 is CASSLDRGRGEQFF. The DNA for the CDR3 is TGTGCCAGCAGCTTGGACAGGGGGCGAGGTGAGCAGTTCTTC. Combining the CDR3 with reference TRBV11-2 and TRBJ2-1 gives the whole variable domain EAGVAQSPRYKIIEKRQSVAFWCNPISGHATLYWYQQILGQGPKLLIQFQNNGVVDDSQLPKDRFSAERLKGVDSTLKIQPAKLEDSAVYLCASSLDRGRGEQFFGPGTRLTVL.

This clone was recorded only once. This chain links TRBV12-3 or TRBV12-4 with TRBJ2-7, with D possibly TRBD2 on 6 matching bases. CDR3 length: 13 residues. V shed 5 bases and J shed 3 bases, with 11 bases lying between them. CDR3 residues: CASSRDLNYEQYF. DNA of the CDR3: TGTGCCAGCAGTCGGGACTTGAACTACGAGCAGTACTTC.

The gene calls are TRBV30 and TRBJ2-7; 11 bases map to TRBD2. Germline V lookup: CDR1 GTSNPN, CDR2 SVGIG (reference sequence). This CDR3 is built from 14 residues. Trimming cost V 1 base and J 3 bases; bases outside gene matches: 2. The CDR3 loop is CAWSGGLADYEQYF. The CDR3 DNA reads TGTGCCTGGAGTGGGGGACTAGCGGACTACGAGCAGTACTTC.

The chain's CDR3 is CASSIDLDTIGGTQYF. The CDR3 region has the DNA TGTGCCAGTAGTATAGATCTGGACACCATCGGTGGGACCCAGTACTTC. The V and J genes are TRBV19 and TRBJ2-5, with D maybe TRBD1 (5 bases). This CDR3 has 16 residues. V was pared by 0 bases and J by 7 bases, with 18 bases between. The germline CDR1 and CDR2 sequences are LNHDA and SQIVND (reference sequence).

This chain links TRBV5-1 with TRBJ1-2; 7 bases agree with TRBD1. CDR1 SGHRS and CDR2 YFSETQ come from the germline V gene. This CDR3 comprises 17 residues. Germline trimming cut 0 bases from V and 4 bases from J; bases unmatched to any gene: 12. CDR3 region: CASSLAETGSTPYGYTF. Here the CDR3 DNA reads TGCGCCAGCAGCTTGGCCGAGACAGGGTCTACTCCCTATGGCTACACCTTC. The variable domain in full, with the rest retrieved from reference TRBV5-1 and TRBJ1-2, is KAGVTQTPRYLIKTRGQQVTLSCSPISGHRSVSWYQQTPGQGLQFLFEYFSETQRNKGNFPGRFSGRQFSNSRSEMNVSTLELGDSALYLCASSLAETGSTPYGYTFGSGTRLTVV.

The gene calls are TRBV9 and TRBJ2-7; 9 positions match TRBD2. The CDR3 extends over 14 amino acids. V gave up 4 bases and J gave up 2 bases; unmatched junction bases: 4. CDR1 is SGDLS, CDR2 YYNGEE, per germline. CDR3 loop: CASSPRLAAYEQYF. The CDR3 coding sequence is TGTGCCAGCAGCCCAAGACTAGCGGCCTACGAGCAGTACTTC.

This sequence joins TRBV5-1 and TRBJ2-3; D is perhaps TRBD2 (6 bases). The CDR3 runs 16 residues. The V gene's germline CDR1 is SGHRS and CDR2 YFSETQ. Trimming removed 4 bases from V and 2 bases from J, with 17 bases in between. DNA of the CDR3: TGCGCCAGCAGCCGGAGGGGAGGTTATATCACAGATACGCAGTATTTT. Translated, it gives CASSRRGGYITDTQYF.

This chain connects TRBV6-5 to TRBJ2-3; possibly TRBD2 for D (6 bases). The CDR3 consists of 12 residues. Trimming removed 9 bases from V and 2 bases from J, with 9 bases in between. Germline V lookup: CDR1 MNHEY, CDR2 SVGAGI. As DNA, the CDR3 is TGTGCCAGTTTGGACTACACAGATACGCAGTATTTT. Protein product: CASLDYTDTQYF.

The V and J genes are TRBV6-2 or TRBV6-3 and TRBJ2-2; 11 nucleotides align to TRBD2. Trimming cost V 2 bases and J 3 bases; bases outside gene matches: 5. The V gene's germline CDR1 is MNHEY and CDR2 SVGEGT. The CDR3 contains 17 residues. DNA of the CDR3: TGTGCCAGCAGTTACCCCGGGACTAGCGGTCACACCGGGGAGCTGTTTTTT. Residues: CASSYPGTSGHTGELFF.

The chain links TRBV30 to TRBJ2-5; D uncertain. Between the trimmed V and J ends, which lost 7 bases and 2 bases, there was a span of 14 bases. CDR3 length: 13 residues. Germline V CDR1 and CDR2: GTSNPN, SVGIG (reference sequence). DNA for the CDR3: TGTGCCTCTACCCGGAGTGGGCAAGAGACCCAGTACTTC. Its protein is CASTRSGQETQYF.

This rearrangement joins TRBV28 to TRBJ2-7; 7 nucleotides line up with TRBD1. The CDR3 is 13 amino acids. CDR1 and CDR2 (germline): MDHEN, SYDVKM. The J segment lost 5 bases and the V segment lost 9 bases, leaving 10 bases of the junction unmatched. CDR3: CASKWGTVNEQYF. The CDR3 coding sequence is TGTGCCAGTAAATGGGGGACAGTGAACGAGCAGTACTTC.

This clone turned up a few times. The V gene is TRBV4-1, the J gene TRBJ1-2; 8 nucleotides match TRBD1. Germline loops: CDR1 MGHRA, CDR2 YSYEKL. After removal of 2 bases from V and 5 bases from J, the junction contained 7 bases not matched to a gene. This CDR3 region has 15 residues. The CDR3 reads CASSQFGTGGYGYTF. CDR3 bases: TGCGCCAGCAGCCAATTCGGGACAGGAGGATATGGCTACACCTTC.